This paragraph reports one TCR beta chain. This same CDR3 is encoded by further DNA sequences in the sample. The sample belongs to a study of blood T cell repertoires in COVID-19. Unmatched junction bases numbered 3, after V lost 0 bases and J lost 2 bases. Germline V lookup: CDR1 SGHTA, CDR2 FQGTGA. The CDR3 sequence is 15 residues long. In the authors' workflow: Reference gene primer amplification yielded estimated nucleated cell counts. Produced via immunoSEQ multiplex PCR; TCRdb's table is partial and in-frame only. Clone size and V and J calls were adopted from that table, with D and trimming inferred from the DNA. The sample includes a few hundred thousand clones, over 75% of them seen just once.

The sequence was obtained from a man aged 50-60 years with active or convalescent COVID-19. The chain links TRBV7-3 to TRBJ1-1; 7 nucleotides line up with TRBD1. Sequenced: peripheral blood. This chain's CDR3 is CASSLTGTANTEAFF. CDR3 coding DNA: TGTGCCAGCAGCTTAACTGGGACAGCAAACACTGAAGCTTTCTTT.